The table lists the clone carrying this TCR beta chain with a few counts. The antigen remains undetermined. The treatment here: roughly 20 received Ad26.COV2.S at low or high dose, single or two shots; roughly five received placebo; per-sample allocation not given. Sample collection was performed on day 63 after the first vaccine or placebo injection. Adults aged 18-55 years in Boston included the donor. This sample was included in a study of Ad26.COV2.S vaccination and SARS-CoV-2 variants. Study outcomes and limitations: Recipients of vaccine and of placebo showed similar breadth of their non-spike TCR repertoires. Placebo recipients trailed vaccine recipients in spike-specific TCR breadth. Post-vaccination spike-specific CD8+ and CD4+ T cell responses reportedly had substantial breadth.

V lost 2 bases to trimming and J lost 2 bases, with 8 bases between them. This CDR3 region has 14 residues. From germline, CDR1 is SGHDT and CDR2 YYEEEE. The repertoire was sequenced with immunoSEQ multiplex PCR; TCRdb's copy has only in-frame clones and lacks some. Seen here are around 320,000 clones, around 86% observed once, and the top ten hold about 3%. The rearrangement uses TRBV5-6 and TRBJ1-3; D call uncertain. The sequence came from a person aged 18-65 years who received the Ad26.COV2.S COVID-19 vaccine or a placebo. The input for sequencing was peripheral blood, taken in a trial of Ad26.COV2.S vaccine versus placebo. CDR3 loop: CASSFMEPGNTIYF. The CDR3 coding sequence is TGTGCCAGCAGCTTCATGGAACCTGGAAACACCATATATTTT.